The 15 T cell receptor beta chains below were found in one sample sequenced in a study of T cells after yellow fever vaccination. In TCRdb, the 5' RACE reads were re-called with MiXCR into one record per CDR3 protein. Here the sample spans 450,000 to 600,000 distinct CDR3 sequences, about 15% being singletons. The sequenced sample was PBMCs, obtained less than 6 days after the first yellow fever vaccination. The receptors shown here come from a man in his late teens or twenties who received the YFV17D yellow fever vaccine.

This clonotype was recorded a few times. The genes are TRBV28 and TRBJ2-7; TRBD1 agrees at 10 bases. Germline V CDR1 and CDR2: MDHEN, SYDVKM. This CDR3 comprises 12 residues. The trim removed 5 bases at V and 6 bases at J, leaving 1 base unmatched. The CDR3 protein is CASSGQGGEQYV. The CDR3 DNA is TGTGCCAGCAGTGGACAGGGGGGCGAGCAGTACGTC.

This chain links TRBV5-4 with TRBJ2-2, with D tentatively TRBD1 or TRBD2 (6 bases each). The CDR3 runs to 14 residues. The ends were cut back, 0 bases at V and 8 bases at J, with 11 bases in the middle. Germline CDR1 reads SGHNT; CDR2 reads YYREEE (reference sequence). The CDR3 is CASSLDGGVGELFF. Here the CDR3 DNA reads TGTGCCAGCAGCTTGGACGGGGGCGTAGGGGAGCTGTTTTTT.

The J gene is TRBJ2-1, the V gene TRBV3-1, with D unresolved. Per germline, CDR1 LGHDT and CDR2 YNNKEL (reference sequence). V lost 4 bases and J 4 bases, leaving 14 bases between the germline ends. The CDR3 is 15 residues long. CDR3 protein: CASSPGSALYNEQFF. The CDR3 nucleotides are TGTGCCAGCAGCCCGGGCTCAGCCCTGTACAATGAGCAGTTCTTC.

This clonotype was observed a handful of times. The V gene is TRBV7-9, the J gene TRBJ2-5, with 10 bases that match TRBD1. The CDR3 is 15 residues long. The J segment lost 5 bases and the V segment lost 5 bases, leaving 8 bases of the junction unmatched. Germline V CDR1 and CDR2: SEHNR, FQNEAQ (reference sequence). CDR3 sequence: CASSPGTGARETQYF. The DNA of the CDR3 is TGTGCCAGCAGCCCCGGGACAGGGGCGAGGGAGACCCAGTACTTC.

This clonotype appeared a few times. V and J are TRBV18 and TRBJ1-2, with unresolved D. Germline-derived CDR1 and CDR2 are KGHSH and LQKENI. V lost 2 bases, J lost 6 bases, and 10 bases lay in between. The CDR3 covers 13 residues. The CDR3, as DNA: TGTGCCAGCTCACCAGGTTCGGCGGATGGCTACACCTTC. Encoded protein: CASSPGSADGYTF.

V gene TRBV20-1 combines with J gene TRBJ2-3; 9 nucleotides agree with TRBD2. The CDR3 sequence is 15 residues long. The V gene end was trimmed by 1 base and the J gene end by 4 bases; junction bases not matched to a gene: 6. In germline, CDR1 is DFQATT, CDR2 SNEGSKA (reference sequence). The DNA for the CDR3 is TGCAGTGCTAGAGTAGGGCGGGGGGGGTCAGATACGCAGTATTTT. The encoded protein is CSARVGRGGSDTQYF.

The chain combines TRBV5-1 with TRBJ1-6; the match to TRBD1 covers 10 bases. Germline V lookup: CDR1 SGHRS, CDR2 YFSETQ. With 6 bases clipped from V and 8 bases from J, the junction kept 2 bases outside the gene matches. The CDR3 covers 13 residues. The CDR3 loop is CASKGTGDSPLHF. The CDR3 bases are TGCGCCAGCAAGGGGACAGGGGATTCACCCCTCCACTTT.

In this sample, this clonotype turned up a few times. The rearrangement joins TRBV6-1 to TRBJ1-2; TRBD1 might be the D (5 bases). Trimming removed 3 bases from V and 3 bases from J, with 14 bases in between. CDR1 is MNHNS and CDR2 is SASEGT in the germline V gene. The CDR3 spans 15 residues. DNA for the CDR3: TGTGCCAGCAGTGATGGGGCGGTAGAGTACTATGGCTACACCTTC. Encoded protein: CASSDGAVEYYGYTF.

This clonotype was found many times. V and J are TRBV10-3 and TRBJ2-3, with TRBD2 as a possible D gene (6 bases). The germline V gene has CDR1 ENHRY and CDR2 SYGVKD. V lost 0 bases and J lost 3, with 19 bases in between. This CDR3 region has 18 residues. CDR3 in DNA: TGTGCCATCAGTGAGTCGATGGGTGCGCGGGGCGTGACAGATACGCAGTATTTT. This sequence encodes CAISESMGARGVTDTQYF.

The genes are TRBV4-2 and TRBJ2-7, with D possibly TRBD2 on 5 matching bases. Between the trimmed V and J ends, which lost 4 bases and 3 bases, there was a span of 10 bases. The germline CDR1 and CDR2 sequences are LGHNA and YNFKEQ. The CDR3 has 13 amino acids. The CDR3 is CASSPRDGYEQYV. The CDR3 DNA reads TGTGCCAGCAGCCCCCGGGATGGCTACGAGCAGTACGTC.

This chain connects TRBV7-9 to TRBJ2-7; TRBD2 matches at 10 bases. After removal of 4 bases from V and 4 bases from J, the junction contained 7 bases not matched to a gene. Germline V gene data show CDR1 as SEHNR and CDR2 as FQNEAQ (reference sequence). CDR3 length: 15 residues. Here the CDR3 DNA reads TGTGCCAGCAGCTCGCGTCTAGCGGGGGTGTACGAGCAGTACTTC. It yields the protein CASSSRLAGVYEQYF.

This clonotype showed up just a few times. The chain joins TRBV24-1 to TRBJ2-2; 9 bases line up with TRBD2. The CDR3 contains 18 residues. The germline CDR1 and CDR2 sequences are KGHDR and SFDVKD. Trimming cost V 3 bases and J 5 bases; bases outside gene matches: 12. CDR3 region: CATSDPPKTSGGTGELFF. In DNA, the CDR3 is TGTGCCACCAGTGATCCGCCGAAGACTAGCGGCGGGACCGGGGAGCTGTTTTTT.

This clonotype was seen more than once but under ten times. CDR3 residues: CASTSGTTYEQYF. CDR3 sequence (DNA): TGTGCCAGCACTTCCGGGACCACCTACGAGCAGTACTTC. The rearrangement joins TRBV12-3 or TRBV12-4 to TRBJ2-7; possibly TRBD1 or TRBD2 for D (5 bases each). V was clipped by 7 bases and J by 2 bases, with 12 bases between them. The CDR3 loop spans 13 amino acids.

Only a few counts were recorded for this clonotype. The chain joins TRBV7-8 to TRBJ1-3; D call uncertain. The germline CDR1 and CDR2 sequences are SGHVS and FQNEAQ. V shed 3 bases and J shed 3 bases, with 9 bases lying between them. The CDR3 runs 14 residues. For the CDR3, the DNA is TGTGCCAGCAGCTTTTTAGTACGTGGAAACACCATATATTTT. It specifies CASSFLVRGNTIYF.

This chain links TRBV4-3 with TRBJ1-2; D is ambiguous. The length of the CDR3 is 15 residues. V gave up 1 base and J gave up 0 bases, with 9 bases separating them. Germline CDR1 is LGHNA and CDR2 is YSLEER. CDR3 DNA: TGCGCCAGCAGCCAAGGAGCACATACTAACTATGGCTACACCTTC. It translates to CASSQGAHTNYGYTF.